This T cell receptor beta chain was recorded in a study of monozygotic twins with inflammatory bowel disease. Nested amplification of TCRalpha and TCRbeta cDNA involved two PCRs of around 16 and 10 cycles. TCRdb reprocessed the 5' RACE reads and reports one entry per CDR3 protein, with no DNA. Its table records 420,000 or so distinct CDR3 sequences. Per the germline V gene, CDR1 is SQVTM and CDR2 is ANQGSEA. This CDR3 is built from 14 residues. Study-level findings and limits: Patient repertoire variability may have increased through differing immunosuppressive treatments. Support was absent for any single strong signal or clonotype linked to IBD.

About this clonotype: Its antigen is as yet unknown.

What was sequenced was blood. This sequence originates from a human donor with ulcerative colitis or Crohn's disease, or a healthy co-twin of an affected twin (not recorded which). This chain uses TRBV29-1 with TRBJ2-7. The CDR3 here is CSVVTRPAHYEQYF.